This T cell receptor (beta chain) is from a study of shared clonotypes between healthy human individuals. Turning to the study itself: Per donor, CD8 memory used one plate, CD8 naive used two, CD4 memory used three and CD4 naive used three. General study findings and limits: The four-donor shared clonotypes exceeded non-shared clonotypes in generation probability, with non-shared ones scoring lower.

This CDR3 region has 15 residues. Germline V lookup: CDR1 MGHRA, CDR2 YSYEKL. Trimming cost V 2 bases and J 3 bases, with 13 bases left between them. Only a few counts were recorded for this clone. Its antigen is not known. The repertoire was sequenced with immunoSEQ multiplex PCR; TCRdb's copy has only in-frame clones and lacks some. The sample includes about 2.1 million clones, 85% to 95% of them seen just once. Naive CD8 isolation took CD45RO-negative cells positively selected for CCR7 and excluded terminally differentiated effector memory CD45RA+ cells. The sequence derives from a man younger than 35 in good health. Some clones in this sample may be carry-over from other donors' samples. The rearrangement uses TRBV4-1 and TRBJ1-1; D might be TRBD1 (5 bases). The sequencing input was naive CD8+ T cells from PBMCs. DNA of the CDR3: TGCGCCAGCAGCCAACCGCCCCGGGGGGACACTGAAGCTTTCTTT. Its protein is CASSQPPRGDTEAFF.